The source of this TCR beta chain is a study of siplizumab effects on memory and regulatory T cells. Here immunoSEQ multiplex PCR was the method, and the copy in TCRdb shows in-frame clones only, minus some. This sample carries 100,000 or so clones, 85% to 95% of them seen once, and the ten largest clones take 0.25% to 0.35%. This CDR3 has 16 amino acids. Trimming removed 3 bases at V and 5 bases at J, with 19 bases between. CDR1 and CDR2 (germline): MNHEY, SMNVEV (reference sequence). This clone was counted once. Specimen: CD4+ T cells sorted from blood. The V call is TRBV27, the J call TRBJ2-5, with D possibly called TRBD1 or TRBD2 (5 bases each). The source of this sequence is a human donor in good health. CDR3 protein: CASSFRGILPGETQYF. DNA for the CDR3: TGTGCCAGCAGTTTTCGGGGCATTCTCCCTGGGGAGACCCAGTACTTC.